This TCR beta chain was sequenced for a study of shared clonotypes between healthy human individuals. Findings and caveats of the study: In contrast to clonotypes shared by all four donors, non-shared clonotypes had lower generation probabilities.

The ends were cut back, 0 bases at V and 2 bases at J, with 9 bases in the middle. CDR3 size: 15 residues. Germline V CDR1 and CDR2: SGDLS, YYNGEE. The assay used deep level. Here immunoSEQ multiplex PCR was the method, and the copy in TCRdb shows in-frame clones only, minus some. The sample yields over 2 million clones, over 85% seen once. To note about this clone: The antigen remains unidentified.

The sequence derives from a man aged 18 to 35 in good health. The source material was naive CD4+ T cells sorted from blood. Subset indicated: CD45RA+ positively selected. The chain links TRBV9 to TRBJ2-1, with no clear D. The CDR3 DNA reads TGTGCCAGCAGCGTAGAAGGGAACCCCTACAATGAGCAGTTCTTC. This gives the protein CASSVEGNPYNEQFF.